This T cell receptor (beta chain) is drawn from a study of cytomegalovirus exposure and HLA in healthy donors. Study-wide points: Reportedly, fewer N-insertions than the 666-donor mean appeared in an Asian-associated ancestry cluster in a later analysis. Analyzed later, most CMV-associated TCR beta chains appeared HLA-restricted.

The germline gives CDR1 MNHEY, CDR2 SVGAGI. The CDR3 is made up of 15 amino acids. The V gene end was trimmed by 6 bases and the J gene end by 3 bases; junction bases not matched to a gene: 6. The PCR used 60 Vbeta and 13 Jbeta primers. Libraries were prepared by immunoSEQ multiplex PCR; TCRdb keeps only in-frame clonotypes and omits some of them. In the table there are 200,000 or so clones, more than 70% of which are singletons. For this clone: What it recognizes is unknown.

Material: PBMCs. The rearrangement joins TRBV6-5 to TRBJ2-2; 8 bases map to TRBD1. This sequence was found in a boy aged 5 to 17 in good health and CMV-seronegative. CDR3 amino acids: CASSYDRGDTGELFF. The DNA for the CDR3 is TGTGCCAGCAGCTATGACAGGGGAGACACCGGGGAGCTGTTTTTT.